One and the same sample provided the 27 T cell receptor beta chains below, sequenced in a study of resident and recirculating memory T cells in vitiligo. Repertoires were generated with immunoSEQ multiplex PCR, while TCRdb's copy carries only in-frame clones and drops some. The sample lists roughly 80,000 clones, 90% to 95% occurring once. Sequencing was performed on blood. The source is a male donor with vitiligo.

This rearrangement joins TRBV18 to TRBJ1-1, with 7 bases fitting TRBD1. Germline-derived CDR1 and CDR2 are KGHSH and LQKENI. The CDR3 is made up of 13 amino acids. The trim removed 5 bases at V and 6 bases at J, leaving 6 bases unmatched. This CDR3 is CASSTDRYSEAFF. The CDR3 DNA follows: TGTGCCAGCTCAACGGACAGGTACTCTGAAGCTTTCTTT. The full variable domain, completed using reference TRBV18 and TRBJ1-1, is NAGVMQNPRHLVRRRGQEARLRCSPMKGHSHVYWYRQLPEEGLKFMVYLQKENIIDESGMPKERFSAEFPKEGPSILRIQQVVRGDSAAYFCASSTDRYSEAFFGQGTRLTVV.

The chain couples TRBV9 to TRBJ2-3; perhaps TRBD2 as D (6 bases). Germline lookup yields CDR1 SGDLS and CDR2 YYNGEE. V lost 0 bases, J lost 1 base, and 12 bases lay in between. This CDR3 is 16 amino acids long. The CDR3 bases are TGTGCCAGCAGCGTAGGCGCGGGGTCGGGCACAGATACGCAGTATTTT. It specifies CASSVGAGSGTDTQYF.

The chain carries TRBV5-6 and TRBJ2-5, with a tentative D call TRBD1 (5 bases). Germline CDR1 and CDR2: SGHDT and YYEEEE. V dropped 0 bases and J dropped 5 bases, with 11 bases sitting between them. The CDR3 runs 14 residues. The CDR3 loop is CASSLGTNGETQYF. CDR3 nucleotide sequence: TGTGCCAGCAGCTTGGGGACAAACGGCGAGACCCAGTACTTC.

This chain connects TRBV7-9 to TRBJ2-1; D not certain. Germline-derived CDR1 and CDR2 are SEHNR and FQNEAQ (reference sequence). The V end was cut by 2 bases, the J end by 2 bases, with 10 bases between. This CDR3 region has 15 residues. DNA for the CDR3: TGTGCCAGCAGCTTAACCGGGTCGGCCTACAATGAGCAGTTCTTC. Translated, it gives CASSLTGSAYNEQFF.

In this sample, this clone turned up once. The chain recombines TRBV28 with TRBJ2-5; TRBD1 aligns across 10 bases. CDR1 MDHEN and CDR2 SYDVKM come from the germline V gene. The CDR3 is 14 residues long. V shed 2 bases, J shed 7 bases, and the junction held 4 bases outside the gene matches. Here the CDR3 reads CASSLGQGGGTQYF. CDR3 in DNA: TGTGCCAGCAGTTTAGGACAGGGGGGTGGGACCCAGTACTTC.

This CDR3 is CASSQEWIRTGSNYGYTF. The CDR3 DNA sequence: TGCGCCAGCAGCCAGGAATGGATACGGACAGGTTCTAACTATGGCTACACCTTC. The chain has TRBV4-1 and TRBJ1-2; 7 bases match TRBD1. Per germline, CDR1 MGHRA and CDR2 YSYEKL. The V and J ends lost 3 bases and 0 bases, in that order; junction bases with no gene match: 13. The CDR3 consists of 18 residues.

J is TRBJ2-7 and V is TRBV10-1; TRBD1 matches at 8 bases. The CDR3 runs 13 residues. CDR1 is WNHNN, CDR2 SYGVQD, per germline (reference sequence). V lost 4 bases and J lost 2; bases outside the gene matches: 1. The CDR3 loop reads CASSGTGPYEQYF. The CDR3 DNA reads TGCGCCAGCAGTGGGACAGGGCCCTACGAGCAGTACTTC.

The chain has TRBV5-1 and TRBJ2-4; no clear D. The CDR3 is made up of 15 amino acids. Trimming shortened V by 3 bases and J by 0 bases, and 10 bases separated the two germline ends. Germline V lookup: CDR1 SGHRS, CDR2 YFSETQ. CDR3: CASSSNTVAKNIQYF. The CDR3 bases are TGCGCCAGCAGCTCGAATACAGTAGCCAAAAACATTCAGTACTTC. Together with reference TRBV5-1 and TRBJ2-4, the CDR3 gives the full variable domain: KAGVTQTPRYLIKTRGQQVTLSCSPISGHRSVSWYQQTPGQGLQFLFEYFSETQRNKGNFPGRFSGRQFSNSRSEMNVSTLELGDSALYLCASSSNTVAKNIQYFGAGTRLSVL.

The V call is TRBV2, the J call TRBJ1-4; the D gene is possibly TRBD1 (6 bases). The CDR3 sequence is 14 residues long. The ends were cut back, 3 bases at V and 8 bases at J, with 13 bases in the middle. The V gene's germline CDR1 is SNHLY and CDR2 FYNNEI. CDR3 amino acids: CASSEELRGEKLFF. The DNA for the CDR3 is TGTGCCAGCAGTGAGGAACTGAGGGGGGAAAAACTGTTTTTT.

The gene calls are TRBV28 and TRBJ2-4; unclear D gene. Trimming took off 4 bases at V and 0 bases at J, with 10 bases between the two ends. Germline assignment: CDR1 MDHEN and CDR2 SYDVKM. The CDR3 runs 15 residues. Here the CDR3 reads CASSSPSVAKNIQYF. CDR3 coding DNA: TGTGCCAGCAGTTCCCCTTCCGTAGCCAAAAACATTCAGTACTTC.

This chain connects TRBV6-1 to TRBJ2-7; 10 positions agree with TRBD2. Per germline, CDR1 MNHNS and CDR2 SASEGT. The CDR3 length is 15 residues. Trimming cost V 2 bases and J 3 bases; bases outside gene matches: 4. CDR3 region: CASSERTSGLYEQYF. The DNA of the CDR3 is TGTGCCAGCAGTGAACGGACTAGCGGTCTCTACGAGCAGTACTTC.

The chain employs TRBV5-1 and TRBJ2-3; D not certain. The CDR3 totals 15 residues. V was pared by 0 bases and J by 0 bases, with 8 bases between. The germline V gene encodes CDR1 SGHRS and CDR2 YFSETQ. CDR3 bases: TGCGCCAGCAGCTTGGGAGCCACTAGCACAGATACGCAGTATTTT. Its translation: CASSLGATSTDTQYF.

The chain has TRBV11-3 and TRBJ2-7; perhaps TRBD2 as D (6 bases). CDR1 is SGHNT, CDR2 YENEEA, per germline. The CDR3 consists of 15 residues. V was pared by 2 bases and J by 6 bases, with 17 bases between. DNA of the CDR3: TGTGCCAGCAGCTTAATCCCGGGACTTCTTCGCGAGCAGTACTTC. Translated, it gives CASSLIPGLLREQYF. The full variable domain, in which reference TRBV11-3 and TRBJ2-7 provide the parts outside the CDR3, is EAGVVQSPRYKIIEKKQPVAFWCNPISGHNTLYWYLQNLGQGPELLIRYENEEAVDDSQLPKDRFSAERLKGVDSTLKIQPAELGDSAVYLCASSLIPGLLREQYFGPGTRLTVT.

J is TRBJ2-1 and V is TRBV7-2; TRBD2 agrees at 12 bases. Germline CDR1 and CDR2: SGHTA and FQGNSA. Trimming cost V 4 bases and J 8 bases; bases outside gene matches: 6. The CDR3 loop spans 15 amino acids. The CDR3 bases are TGTGCCAGCAGCTCACAGGGACTAGCGGGCCATGAGCAGTTCTTC. Its protein is CASSSQGLAGHEQFF.

The chain couples TRBV9 to TRBJ2-1, with D possibly being TRBD2 (6 bases). CDR3 length equals 15 residues. Germline CDR1 is SGDLS and CDR2 is YYNGEE. The V end was cut by 0 bases, the J end by 6 bases, with 13 bases between. CDR3 residues: CASSVDAGTFNEQFF. As DNA, the CDR3 is TGTGCCAGCAGCGTAGATGCGGGGACTTTCAATGAGCAGTTCTTC. The variable domain in full, with the rest retrieved from reference TRBV9 and TRBJ2-1, is DSGVTQTPKHLITATGQRVTLRCSPRSGDLSVYWYQQSLDQGLQFLIQYYNGEERAKGNILERFSAQQFPDLHSELNLSSLELGDSALYFCASSVDAGTFNEQFFGPGTRLTVL.

The count of this clone is one. The V gene is TRBV27, the J gene TRBJ2-7; D may be TRBD2 (5 bases). The CDR3 consists of 15 residues. V lost 5 bases, J lost 6 bases, and 20 bases lay in between. Germline lookup yields CDR1 MNHEY and CDR2 SMNVEV (reference sequence). CDR3 residues: CASSPRGGTSGEQYF. CDR3 bases: TGTGCCAGCAGTCCCCGAGGAGGCACTTCGGGCGAGCAGTACTTC.

This clone was seen a few times. The J gene is TRBJ2-7, the V gene TRBV29-1; D unresolved. This CDR3 region has 15 residues. Germline-derived CDR1 and CDR2 are SQVTM and ANQGSEA. V was pared by 4 bases and J by 2 bases, with 18 bases between. The CDR3 DNA sequence: TGCAGCGTTGTCATGGCCCCCCCTGTCCCCTACGAGCAGTACTTC. Amino acids: CSVVMAPPVPYEQYF.

The chain combines TRBV28 with TRBJ2-7; TRBD2 aligns across 10 bases. Germline CDR1 reads MDHEN; CDR2 reads SYDVKM. This CDR3 has 15 amino acids. With V trimmed by 6 bases and J by 0 bases, 5 bases remained unmatched. CDR3: CASSGGTSVSYEQYF. In DNA, the CDR3 is TGTGCCAGCAGCGGCGGGACTAGCGTCTCCTACGAGCAGTACTTC.

This clone showed up just once. The V call is TRBV19, the J call TRBJ2-7, with 8 positions matching TRBD2. The CDR3 spans 16 residues. The germline V gene has CDR1 LNHDA and CDR2 SQIVND (reference sequence). J was trimmed by 2 bases and V by 5 bases; bases with no gene match: 11. CDR3 coding DNA: TGTGCCAGTAGTGTCTTACCGGGACTAGACCCCTACGAGCAGTACTTC. It is translated as CASSVLPGLDPYEQYF.

J is TRBJ2-7 and V is TRBV11-2; a possible D gene is TRBD2 (5 bases). The CDR3 is 15 amino acids. CDR1 is SGHAT, CDR2 FQNNGV, per germline. V shed 7 bases and J shed 1 base, with 17 bases lying between them. The CDR3 region is CASTLSGTGSYEQYF. DNA of the CDR3: TGTGCCAGCACCCTCAGTGGAACGGGATCCTACGAGCAGTACTTC. Looking up the rest from reference TRBV11-2 and TRBJ2-7 gives the full variable domain: EAGVAQSPRYKIIEKRQSVAFWCNPISGHATLYWYQQILGQGPKLLIQFQNNGVVDDSQLPKDRFSAERLKGVDSTLKIQPAKLEDSAVYLCASTLSGTGSYEQYFGPGTRLTVT.

V is TRBV4-1 and J is TRBJ2-1; 7 bases agree with TRBD2. CDR3 length: 17 residues. The germline V gene has CDR1 MGHRA and CDR2 YSYEKL. The junction had 9 bases not matched to a gene; V was cut back by 2 bases and J by 2 bases. The CDR3: CASSQLPGLPAYNEQFF. CDR3 DNA sequence: TGCGCCAGCAGCCAATTACCGGGACTACCCGCCTACAATGAGCAGTTCTTC.

This sequence joins TRBV6-1 and TRBJ2-3; 11 bases match TRBD2. CDR1 and CDR2 from the germline V gene are MNHNS and SASEGT. The CDR3 totals 16 residues. V dropped 3 bases and J dropped 3; count of bases not matched to a gene: 5. The chain's CDR3 is CASSEVAGGSTDTQYF. The CDR3, as DNA: TGTGCCAGCAGTGAGGTAGCGGGAGGGTCGACAGATACGCAGTATTTT.

The chain joins TRBV30 to TRBJ2-3, with D maybe TRBD2 (5 bases). Germline CDR1 is GTSNPN and CDR2 is SVGIG (reference sequence). The CDR3 has 13 residues. Trimming removed 5 bases from V and 2 bases from J, with 11 bases in between. CDR3 nucleotide sequence: TGTGCCTGGGACGGGATCGTCACAGATACGCAGTATTTT. The encoded protein is CAWDGIVTDTQYF.

This clone occurred once. V is TRBV10-3 and J is TRBJ2-2, with 10 bases lining up with TRBD1. Germline values: CDR1 ENHRY, CDR2 SYGVKD. The CDR3 is 15 residues long. With 11 bases clipped from V and 2 bases from J, the junction kept 8 bases outside the gene matches. The CDR3 region has the DNA TGTGCCGCATTAGACAGGGGGCAAAACACCGGGGAGCTGTTTTTT. It codes for CAALDRGQNTGELFF.

The V gene is TRBV7-3, the J gene TRBJ1-1; D is perhaps TRBD1 (6 bases). The germline gives CDR1 SGHTA, CDR2 FQGTGA. V lost 5 bases and J 4 bases, leaving 11 bases between the germline ends. The CDR3 has 13 amino acids. The CDR3 reads CASSATGSTEAFF. CDR3 nucleotides: TGTGCCAGCAGCGCTACAGGGAGCACTGAAGCTTTCTTT.

The chain links TRBV28 to TRBJ2-7; D may be TRBD1 (6 bases). The length of the CDR3 is 16 residues. Germline V gene data show CDR1 as MDHEN and CDR2 as SYDVKM. V shed 1 base and J shed 3 bases, with 16 bases lying between them. Written as DNA, the CDR3 is TGTGCCAGCAGTTTATTCGAGGAGACAGGTGTCTACGAGCAGTACTTC. Amino acids: CASSLFEETGVYEQYF.

The chain carries TRBV18 and TRBJ2-3; 10 nucleotides match TRBD2. Trimming removed 3 bases from V and 2 bases from J; junction bases left unmatched: 5. Germline assignment: CDR1 KGHSH and CDR2 LQKENI. The CDR3 consists of 16 residues. CDR3 region: CASSPKLAGYTDTQYF. The CDR3 DNA is TGTGCCAGCTCACCTAAACTAGCGGGATACACAGATACGCAGTATTTT.